This T cell receptor (beta chain) was recovered during a study of T cell repertoires in cytomegalovirus infection. Study-wide background: HLA-B-restricted CMV epitopes that are well studied were used alongside recently identified HLA-C-restricted ones. Public signatures in TCR beta pointed to CMV infection and matching HLA type. Whole-study findings and limits: The cumulative frequency of public TCR beta families identified carriers of CMV plus the relevant HLA. CMV-specific TCR beta clonotypes restricted by HLA-C were the ones dominating the ex vivo response.

The CDR3 runs 17 residues. The V end was cut by 3 bases, the J end by 3 bases, with 20 bases between. Per germline, CDR1 SEHNR and CDR2 FQNEAQ (reference sequence). TCRdb re-called the reads through MiXCR, storing one row per CDR3 protein. The sample consists of 830,000 or so distinct CDR3 sequences, 32% of them appearing once. Note on this clonotype: Its target is unknown.

This material consisted of cultured CD8+ T cells from PBMCs, taken from culture after CMV antigen stimulation. The chain employs TRBV7-9 and TRBJ1-1; D may be TRBD1 (6 bases). The TCR sequence derives from a human donor in good health (CMV status not recorded). Some clones in this sample may be carry-over from other donors' samples. CDR3 residues: CASSLRLDLPGDTEAFF. CDR3 sequence (DNA): TGTGCCAGCAGCTTGCGTCTAGACCTACCAGGGGACACTGAAGCTTTCTTT.